Many counts were recorded for the clone carrying this T cell receptor beta chain. The antigen is not known. The data were obtained in a study of T-cell reconstitution after alpha-beta-depleted transplantation in children. Whole-study results and caveats: After one year, T-cell counts and TCRbeta diversity mostly came from new T cells.

Trimming cost V 6 bases and J 0 bases, with 12 bases left between them. Germline CDR1 and CDR2: MDHEN and SYDVKM. The CDR3 loop spans 15 amino acids. Preparing the TCRbeta library involved the use of unique molecular identifiers. Using its own MiXCR run on the PCR reads, TCRdb lists one record per CDR3 protein. The repertoire consists of about 200,000 distinct CDR3 sequences, with approximately 6.3% occurring once and the leading ten covering around 5%. The chain has TRBV28 and TRBJ1-5; tentative D call: TRBD1 (5 bases). Material: PBMCs, obtained before TCRalphabeta/CD19-depleted stem cell transplant. The receptor comes from a boy aged 2 to 10 with acute lymphoblastic leukemia, due to receive a stem cell transplant. CDR3 DNA sequence: TGTGCCAGCAGACGACAGCAGCTTAGCAATCAGCCCCAGCATTTT. Its protein product is CASRRQQLSNQPQHF.